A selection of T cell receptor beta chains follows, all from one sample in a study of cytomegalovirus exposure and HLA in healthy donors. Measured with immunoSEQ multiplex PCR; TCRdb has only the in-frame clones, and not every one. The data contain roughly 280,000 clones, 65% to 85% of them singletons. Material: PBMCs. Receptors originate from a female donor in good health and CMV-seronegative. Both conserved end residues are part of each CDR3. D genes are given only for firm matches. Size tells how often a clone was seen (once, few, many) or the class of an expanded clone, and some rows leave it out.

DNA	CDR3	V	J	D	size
TGTGCCAGCAGTTTCTGGACAGGGGGTACTGAAGCTTTCTTT	CASSFWTGGTEAFF	TRBV6-6	TRBJ1-1	TRBD1	few
TGTGCCAGCAGCTATGCAGGGGGTCAGCCCCAGCATTTT	CASSYAGGQPQHF	TRBV7-8	TRBJ1-5	TRBD1	.
TGTGCCAGCAGCTCGGGACTAGCGCAAGAGACCCAGTACTTC	CASSSGLAQETQYF	TRBV6-6	TRBJ2-5	TRBD2	.
TGTGCCAGCAGCGCCCCCAACAGAATGCACACTATATATTTT	CASSAPNRMHTIYF	TRBV9	TRBJ1-3	.	.
TGTGCCAGCAGCTTGGAGGGACAGGTCTACGAGCAGTACTTC	CASSLEGQVYEQYF	TRBV5-6	TRBJ2-7	TRBD1	.
TGTGCCAGCGGGACAGGGGATAAACAGCCCCAGCATTTT	CASGTGDKQPQHF	TRBV19	TRBJ1-5	TRBD1	few
TGTGCCAGCAGTTTACACCGGGACAGGGGAGGCGAGCAGTACTTC	CASSLHRDRGGEQYF	TRBV28	TRBJ2-7	TRBD1	.
TGCGCCAGCAGCCAAAACTCTCCGGGACAGGGGGCGCGTATAAACACCGGGGAGCTGTTTTTT	CASSQNSPGQGARINTGELFF	TRBV4-1	TRBJ2-2	TRBD1	.
TGTGCCAGCAGCTTGTGGGGAACTCAACCGGAGGCGTACTTC	CASSLWGTQPEAYF	TRBV5-4	TRBJ2-4	.	.
TGTGCCAGCAGCGACTCTTTTGCGGGCGAGCAGTACTTC	CASSDSFAGEQYF	TRBV9	TRBJ2-7	.	few
TGTGCCAGCAGTTTCCCGACAACCGGGACAGGGGAAGAGACCCAGTACTTC	CASSFPTTGTGEETQYF	TRBV28	TRBJ2-5	TRBD1	.
TGTGCCAGCAGCAAAGACAGGGGTTCTGGGGCCAACGTCCTGACTTTC	CASSKDRGSGANVLTF	TRBV21-1	TRBJ2-6	.	.
TGCGCCAGCAGCCAAGTGGCAGCCGGACTAGCGGGAGGAAACAATGAGCAGTTCTTC	CASSQVAAGLAGGNNEQFF	TRBV4-1	TRBJ2-1	TRBD2	.
TGTGCCAGCAGTCGCACAGGGCGGGAGACCCAGTACTTC	CASSRTGRETQYF	TRBV28	TRBJ2-5	.	.
TGTGCCAGCCCCTCAGGGGTCTATGGCTACACCTTC	CASPSGVYGYTF	TRBV2	TRBJ1-2	.	.
TGCGCCAGCAGTGAAAGAGGACTAGCGGGAGGGAGCGAGCAGTACTTC	CASSERGLAGGSEQYF	TRBV10-2	TRBJ2-7	TRBD2	.
TGCGCCAGCAGCGGGGACAGGGTTCACCCAAACACCAGCCCCAATGAGCAGTTCTTC	CASSGDRVHPNTSPNEQFF	TRBV10-1	TRBJ2-1	TRBD1	.
TGTGCCACCAGCCTGGGACTAGCGGGAGGGACAGATACGCAGTATTTT	CATSLGLAGGTDTQYF	TRBV15	TRBJ2-3	TRBD2	.
TGTGCCAGCAGTGACGGGCCAGCATATCCCTCTGGGGCCAACGTCCTGACTTTC	CASSDGPAYPSGANVLTF	TRBV6-4	TRBJ2-6	.	few
TGTGCCAGCAGCCCTCGGACAGGGTATCTGGTCCCGGGAGAGACCCAGTACTTC	CASSPRTGYLVPGETQYF	TRBV5-5	TRBJ2-5	TRBD1	.
TGTGCCAGCGGGAGTAGAAAGACCGGGGAGCTGTTTTTT	CASGSRKTGELFF	TRBV6-5	TRBJ2-2	.	.
TGTGCCAGCAGTTTTACCGGGAGGGAGAAAGAGACCCAGTACTTC	CASSFTGREKETQYF	TRBV28	TRBJ2-5	TRBD2	.
TGTGCCAGCAGCCGCTTGAGCGGGAGGGGATTCCCACCCAACAATGAGCAGTTCTTC	CASSRLSGRGFPPNNEQFF	TRBV7-9	TRBJ2-1	TRBD2	.
TGTGCCAGCAGCAAAGAGGGGGCGGCTAATGAAAAACTGTTTTTT	CASSKEGAANEKLFF	TRBV7-9	TRBJ1-4	TRBD1	.
TGTGCCAGCAGCTTTCTAGGGGCCCAGGCCGGGGAGCTGTTTTTT	CASSFLGAQAGELFF	TRBV11-3	TRBJ2-2	.	.